The 28 T cell receptor beta chains presented below share a single source sample, sequenced in a study of read filtering for tumor transcriptome and immune sequencing. This library used around 0.4 ug RNA and molecular barcoded adaptors spanning alpha/delta and beta/gamma chains. A single record per CDR3 protein comes from TCRdb applying MiXCR to the reads. The sample has 120,000 or so distinct CDR3 sequences; roughly 13% are singletons. Sequences were obtained from a population of CD138-negative cells sorted from bone marrow. These TCRs come from a donor at least 40 years old with multiple myeloma.

This clonotype was seen at least ten times. DNA for the CDR3: TGTGCCTGGAGTTCGACCGGGGGGGAAGCTTTCTTT. Translation: CAWSSTGGEAFF. The chain couples TRBV30 to TRBJ1-1, with D perhaps TRBD1 (5 bases). CDR3 size: 12 residues. With 2 bases removed from V and 8 bases from J, the gap between germline ends came to 12 bases. Germline lookup yields CDR1 GTSNPN and CDR2 SVGIG (reference sequence).

This clonotype was detected ten times or more. The chain recombines TRBV19 with TRBJ2-5; TRBD1 agrees at 8 bases. Trimming at V came to 4 bases and at J to 3 bases, leaving 7 bases not matched to a gene. The CDR3 loop spans 15 amino acids. Germline assignment: CDR1 LNHDA and CDR2 SQIVND (reference sequence). The CDR3 loop reads CASSRIQGAEETQYF. CDR3 sequence (DNA): TGTGCCAGTAGTAGGATCCAGGGGGCTGAAGAGACCCAGTACTTC.

This clonotype was counted many times. The CDR3 region has the DNA TGTGCCAGCAGTCGGGCAGGCAACAATCAGCCCCAGCATTTT. This encodes CASSRAGNNQPQHF. The genes are TRBV6-2 or TRBV6-3 and TRBJ1-5; unclear D gene. Trimming shortened V by 5 bases and J by 3 bases, and 11 bases separated the two germline ends. The germline CDR1 and CDR2 sequences are MNHEY and SVGEGT. The CDR3 spans 14 residues.

This clonotype appeared many times. The chain employs TRBV12-3 or TRBV12-4 and TRBJ2-1; TRBD2 aligns across 9 bases. The CDR3 runs to 14 residues. After removal of 5 bases from V and 6 bases from J, the junction contained 5 bases not matched to a gene. Written as DNA, the CDR3 is TGTGCCAGCAGTATTAGCGGGGGAGCCAATGAGCAGTTCTTC. This encodes CASSISGGANEQFF.

This clonotype was observed at least ten times. The chain links TRBV19 to TRBJ1-1; 7 bases line up with TRBD1. Per the germline V gene, CDR1 is LNHDA and CDR2 is SQIVND (reference sequence). CDR3 size: 15 residues. The ends lost 9 bases at V and 8 bases at J; junction bases unmatched: 18. The CDR3 loop reads CASLNPPTGTSEAFF. In DNA, the CDR3 is TGTGCCAGCCTAAACCCTCCGACAGGGACATCCGAAGCTTTCTTT.

This clonotype was seen repeatedly, ten times or more. CDR3 nucleotide sequence: TGTGCCAGCACCAAGGGGTCCGGACTAGCGGGGATGGGAGAGACCCAGTACTTC. The encoded protein is CASTKGSGLAGMGETQYF. The genes are TRBV12-3 or TRBV12-4 and TRBJ2-5; the match to TRBD2 covers 12 bases. V lost 7 bases, J lost 4 bases, and 16 bases stayed unmatched. The CDR3 runs to 18 residues.

This clonotype has ten or more counts. V usage is TRBV6-6 and J usage is TRBJ2-3; 10 bases are a match to TRBD1. Per the germline V gene, CDR1 is MNHNY and CDR2 is SVGAGI (reference sequence). There are 15 residues in the CDR3. With 6 bases clipped from V and 4 bases from J, the junction kept 7 bases outside the gene matches. The CDR3 reads CASRLDRGSPDTQYF. CDR3 coding DNA: TGTGCCAGCAGGTTGGACAGGGGGAGCCCAGATACGCAGTATTTT.

This clonotype was counted many times. V and J are TRBV28 and TRBJ2-7; perhaps TRBD1 as D (5 bases). Trimming left V 2 bases short and J 6 bases short, with 8 bases between. The germline gives CDR1 MDHEN, CDR2 SYDVKM. CDR3 length: 12 residues. The CDR3 nucleotides read TGTGCCAGCAGTTTACAGGGAACCGAGCAGTACTTC. Translated, it gives CASSLQGTEQYF. Full variable domain (missing parts from reference TRBV28 and TRBJ2-7): DVKVTQSSRYLVKRTGEKVFLECVQDMDHENMFWYRQDPGLGLRLIYFSYDVKMKEKGDIPEGYSVSREKKERFSLILESASTNQTSMYLCASSLQGTEQYFGPGTRLTVT.

Only a few counts were recorded for this clonotype. The rearrangement uses TRBV7-3 and TRBJ2-3; D remains ambiguous. This CDR3 has 14 amino acids. V lost 5 bases to trimming and J lost 6 bases, with 15 bases between them. Germline CDR1 reads SGHTA; CDR2 reads FQGTGA. The CDR3: CASSPQTGPDTQYF. CDR3 coding DNA: TGTGCCAGCAGCCCCCAAACTGGGCCGGATACGCAGTATTTT.

The V and J genes are TRBV29-1 and TRBJ2-5, with 9 positions matching TRBD2. V lost 4 bases and J lost 5; bases outside the gene matches: 17. The CDR3 extends over 17 amino acids. Germline CDR1 and CDR2: SQVTM and ANQGSEA. CDR3 sequence: CSVVFAGGRAALETQYF. In nucleotides, the CDR3 is TGCAGCGTTGTTTTCGCGGGGGGGCGGGCGGCACTCGAGACCCAGTACTTC.

In its sample, this clonotype was seen many times. This rearrangement joins TRBV28 to TRBJ1-5; maybe TRBD1 (5 bases). Trimming removed 4 bases from V and 5 bases from J, with 15 bases in between. CDR3 length: 15 residues. Germline V gene lookup returns CDR1 MDHEN and CDR2 SYDVKM. In DNA, the CDR3 is TGTGCCAGCAGTTCCGACAGCATTTCAGATCAGCCCCAGCATTTT. Amino acids: CASSSDSISDQPQHF.

Relative to its sample, this clonotype is large. The chain couples TRBV7-9 to TRBJ2-1, with D unclear. This CDR3 spans 12 amino acids. The V gene lost 5 bases and the J gene lost 7 bases, with 9 bases spanning the gap. Germline lookup yields CDR1 SEHNR and CDR2 FQNEAQ (reference sequence). The CDR3 loop reads CASSRSANEQFF. DNA for the CDR3: TGTGCCAGCAGCCGCAGCGCGAATGAGCAGTTCTTC.

There are many counts of this clonotype. The rearrangement links TRBV4-1 to TRBJ1-1; unclear D gene. Germline lookup yields CDR1 MGHRA and CDR2 YSYEKL. The CDR3 contains 14 residues. The V and J ends lost 1 base and 6 bases respectively, with 12 bases between them. CDR3 loop: CASSQALFPAEAFF. The CDR3 region has the DNA TGCGCCAGCAGCCAAGCTCTCTTTCCAGCTGAAGCTTTCTTT.

This clonotype was found a few times. This sequence joins TRBV2 and TRBJ2-2, with 10 bases matching TRBD1. CDR1 is SNHLY and CDR2 is FYNNEI in the germline V gene. The V segment lost 3 bases and the J segment 5 bases; nucleotides outside the gene matches: 6. The CDR3 covers 16 residues. Here the CDR3 DNA reads TGTGCCAGCAGTGAGCTTTTGGGACAGGGGACCGGGGAGCTGTTTTTT. Protein product: CASSELLGQGTGELFF.

This clonotype appeared many times. The chain has TRBV19 and TRBJ2-3; D uncertain. Trimming took off 9 bases at V and 0 bases at J, with 13 bases between the two ends. Germline CDR1 LNHDA, CDR2 SQIVND (reference sequence). CDR3 length: 14 residues. The CDR3 coding sequence is TGTGCCAGCACGTTGCAGCTGAGCACAGATACGCAGTATTTT. It encodes CASTLQLSTDTQYF.

The chain couples TRBV5-8 to TRBJ2-5; 8 nucleotides match TRBD2. Germline V gene sequence: CDR1 SGHTS, CDR2 YDEGEE. The CDR3 sequence is 15 residues long. The ends lost 2 bases at V and 4 bases at J; junction bases unmatched: 7. The CDR3 is CASSLVGLALETQYF. The CDR3 DNA reads as TGTGCCAGCAGCTTAGTAGGACTAGCATTAGAGACCCAGTACTTC.

For this clonotype: This clone may be a read error of a much larger clone one base away. The chain recombines TRBV15 with TRBJ1-5, with D uncertain. CDR1 is LNHNV, CDR2 YYDKDF, per germline (reference sequence). The CDR3 runs 13 residues. The CDR3: CATSRQYNQPQQF. The CDR3, as DNA: TGTGCCACCAGCAGACAGTACAATCAGCCCCAGCAATTT.

This clonotype has a count of ten or more. This rearrangement joins TRBV7-9 to TRBJ1-5, with 9 bases matching TRBD1. The V gene's germline CDR1 is SEHNR and CDR2 FQNEAQ (reference sequence). With V trimmed by 3 bases and J by 5 bases, 2 bases remained unmatched. This CDR3 contains 14 residues. CDR3 DNA sequence: TGTGCCAGCAGCTTGGGACAGGGTCATCAGCCCCAGCATTTT. Amino acids: CASSLGQGHQPQHF. Combining the CDR3 with reference TRBV7-9 and TRBJ1-5 gives the whole variable domain DTGVSQNPRHKITKRGQNVTFRCDPISEHNRLYWYRQTLGQGPEFLTYFQNEAQLEKSRLLSDRFSAERPKGSFSTLEIQRTEQGDSAMYLCASSLGQGHQPQHFGDGTRLSIL.

Note on this clonotype: This may stem from a read error, because a much larger clone lies one nucleotide away. In this CDR3 the conserved last residue, phenylalanine or tryptophan, is missing, so a read error is likely. J is TRBJ2-5 and V is TRBV11-2, with 7 positions matching TRBD2. Germline V lookup: CDR1 SGHAT, CDR2 FQNNGV. J gave up 3 bases and V 5 bases, and 3 bases lay outside the gene matches. The CDR3 has 13 residues. The DNA of the CDR3 is TGTGCCAGCAGCCTCGGGACTAAAGAGACCCAGTACTCC. It translates to CASSLGTKETQYS.

The count of this clonotype is one. A much more abundant neighbour one base away suggests this may be a read error. The chain uses TRBV15 and TRBJ2-3; a possible D gene is TRBD1 (5 bases). Germline CDR1 and CDR2: LNHNV and YYDKDF (reference sequence). Trimming stripped 4 bases from V and 4 bases from J, with 15 bases between. This CDR3 is built from 15 residues. Here the CDR3 reads CATSTGFGVADTQYF. CDR3 coding DNA: TGTGCCACCAGCACAGGGTTTGGCGTAGCAGATACGCAGTATTTT.

The chain recombines TRBV20-1 with TRBJ2-5; 13 nucleotides align to TRBD2. V was clipped by 7 bases and J by 1 base; unmatched bases: 6. This CDR3 has 15 amino acids. Germline V gene sequence: CDR1 DFQATT, CDR2 SNEGSKA (reference sequence). The CDR3, as DNA: TGCAGTGTGGGTGGGACTAGCGGGATCCAAGAGACCCAGTACTTC. It is translated as CSVGGTSGIQETQYF.

This clonotype has a count of ten or more. The chain joins TRBV7-9 to TRBJ2-1; TRBD2 is a possible D gene (7 bases). The CDR3 totals 20 residues. Germline assignment: CDR1 SEHNR and CDR2 FQNEAQ (reference sequence). The V end was cut by 6 bases, the J end by 9 bases, with 36 bases between. The CDR3 protein is CASRPTPGQPLEGSGGEQFF. In DNA, the CDR3 is TGTGCCAGCAGACCCACCCCAGGACAGCCCCTGGAGGGCTCGGGGGGTGAGCAGTTCTTC. Variable domain in full (rest from reference TRBV7-9 and TRBJ2-1): DTGVSQNPRHKITKRGQNVTFRCDPISEHNRLYWYRQTLGQGPEFLTYFQNEAQLEKSRLLSDRFSAERPKGSFSTLEIQRTEQGDSAMYLCASRPTPGQPLEGSGGEQFFGPGTRLTVL.

This clonotype was seen at least ten times. This chain uses TRBV7-9 with TRBJ2-5, with D possibly being TRBD2 (5 bases). This CDR3 is 13 amino acids long. The V and J ends lost 5 bases and 2 bases respectively, with 9 bases between them. Germline values: CDR1 SEHNR, CDR2 FQNEAQ (reference sequence). The CDR3 reads CASSTSGQETQYF. CDR3 bases: TGTGCCAGCAGCACCAGCGGTCAAGAGACCCAGTACTTC.

Ten or more counts support this clonotype. This rearrangement joins TRBV7-9 to TRBJ1-1, with 8 positions matching TRBD1. After removal of 5 bases from V and 1 base from J, the junction contained 6 bases not matched to a gene. Germline-derived CDR1 and CDR2 are SEHNR and FQNEAQ (reference sequence). The CDR3 runs to 15 residues. The CDR3 DNA follows: TGTGCCAGCAGCCCGACGACAGGGGAGAACACTGAAGCTTTCTTT. It codes for CASSPTTGENTEAFF.

This clonotype was detected ten times or more. The chain carries TRBV20-1 and TRBJ2-7, with D perhaps assigned TRBD1 or TRBD2 (6 bases each). V lost 3 bases and J 0 bases, leaving 12 bases between the germline ends. CDR3 length: 14 residues. Per germline, CDR1 DFQATT and CDR2 SNEGSKA (reference sequence). The CDR3 nucleotides read TGCAGTGCTAGGGGGGGCAGGAGCTCCTACGAGCAGTACTTC. Translating it yields CSARGGRSSYEQYF.

This clonotype occurred many times. This chain links TRBV5-5 with TRBJ1-1, with D perhaps matching TRBD1 (6 bases). This CDR3 has 12 amino acids. Germline assignment: CDR1 SGHKS and CDR2 YYEKEE (reference sequence). Trimming stripped 1 base from V and 14 bases from J, with 15 bases between. Written as DNA, the CDR3 is TGTGCCAGCAGCTTGCAGGGGCACTTAGGCTTCTTT. Its translation: CASSLQGHLGFF.

This clonotype was recorded a few times. One base away lies a much larger clone, so this may be a sequencing read error. The chain employs TRBV12-3 or TRBV12-4 and TRBJ2-3; maybe TRBD2 (5 bases). V lost 2 bases to trimming and J lost 7 bases, with 19 bases between them. This CDR3 region has 16 residues. DNA for the CDR3: TGTGCCAGCAGTTTAAATGGCGCCATCGGGATAAATACGCAGTATTTT. This translates into CASSLNGAIGINTQYF.

This clonotype has more than one count but fewer than ten. This sequence joins TRBV6-6 and TRBJ2-7, with 7 bases matching TRBD1. CDR1 and CDR2 from the germline V gene are MNHNY and SVGAGI (reference sequence). V shed 5 bases, J shed 2 bases, and the junction held 9 bases outside the gene matches. The CDR3 runs to 15 residues. This CDR3 is CASSASGTATYEQYF. In nucleotides, the CDR3 is TGTGCCAGCAGTGCCTCCGGGACAGCGACCTACGAGCAGTACTTC.